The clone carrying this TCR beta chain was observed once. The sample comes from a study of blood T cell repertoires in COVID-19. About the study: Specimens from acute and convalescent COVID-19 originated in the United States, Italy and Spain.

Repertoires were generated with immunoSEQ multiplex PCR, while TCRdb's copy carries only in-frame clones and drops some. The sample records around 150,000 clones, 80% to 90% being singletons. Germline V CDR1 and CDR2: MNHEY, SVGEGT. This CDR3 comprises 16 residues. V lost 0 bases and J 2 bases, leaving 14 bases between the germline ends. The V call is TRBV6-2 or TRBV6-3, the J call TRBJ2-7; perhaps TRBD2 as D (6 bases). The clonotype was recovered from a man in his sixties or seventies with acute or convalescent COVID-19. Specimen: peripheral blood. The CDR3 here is CASSYSAGRGTYEQYF. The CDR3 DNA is TGTGCCAGCAGTTACTCTGCCGGGAGAGGAACCTACGAGCAGTACTTC.